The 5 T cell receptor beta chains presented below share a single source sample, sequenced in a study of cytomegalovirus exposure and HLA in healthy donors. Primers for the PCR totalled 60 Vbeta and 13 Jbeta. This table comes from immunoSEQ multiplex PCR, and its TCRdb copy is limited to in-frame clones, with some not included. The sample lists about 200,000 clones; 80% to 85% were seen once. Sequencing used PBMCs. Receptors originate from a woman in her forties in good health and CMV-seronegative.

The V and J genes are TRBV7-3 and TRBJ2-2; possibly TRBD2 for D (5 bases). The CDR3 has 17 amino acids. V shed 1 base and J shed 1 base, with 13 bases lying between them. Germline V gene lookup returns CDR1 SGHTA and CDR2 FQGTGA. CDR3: CASSLIGLAENTGELFF. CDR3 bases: TGTGCCAGCAGCTTAATTGGGCTAGCTGAGAACACCGGGGAGCTGTTTTTT.

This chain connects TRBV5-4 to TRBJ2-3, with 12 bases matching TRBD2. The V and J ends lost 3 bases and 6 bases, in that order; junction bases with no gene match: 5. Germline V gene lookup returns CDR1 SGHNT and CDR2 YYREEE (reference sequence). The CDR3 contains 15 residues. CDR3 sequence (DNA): TGTGCCAGCAGCTCTGGACTAGCGGGAACTGATACGCAGTATTTT. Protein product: CASSSGLAGTDTQYF.

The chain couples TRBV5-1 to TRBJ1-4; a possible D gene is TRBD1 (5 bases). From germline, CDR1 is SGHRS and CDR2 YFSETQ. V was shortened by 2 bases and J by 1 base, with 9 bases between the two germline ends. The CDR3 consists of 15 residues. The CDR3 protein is CASSLWGRTNEKLFF. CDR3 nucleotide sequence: TGCGCCAGCAGCTTATGGGGCAGAACTAATGAAAAACTGTTTTTT.

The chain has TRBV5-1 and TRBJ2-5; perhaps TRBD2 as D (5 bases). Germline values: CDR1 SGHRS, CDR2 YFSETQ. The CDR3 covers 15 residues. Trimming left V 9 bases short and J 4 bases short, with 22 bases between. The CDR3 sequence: CATKHQSSGRETQYF. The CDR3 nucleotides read TGCGCCACCAAGCACCAGTCCTCGGGGAGAGAGACCCAGTACTTC. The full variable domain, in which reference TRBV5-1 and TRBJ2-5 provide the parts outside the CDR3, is KAGVTQTPRYLIKTRGQQVTLSCSPISGHRSVSWYQQTPGQGLQFLFEYFSETQRNKGNFPGRFSGRQFSNSRSEMNVSTLELGDSALYLCATKHQSSGRETQYFGPGTRLLVL.

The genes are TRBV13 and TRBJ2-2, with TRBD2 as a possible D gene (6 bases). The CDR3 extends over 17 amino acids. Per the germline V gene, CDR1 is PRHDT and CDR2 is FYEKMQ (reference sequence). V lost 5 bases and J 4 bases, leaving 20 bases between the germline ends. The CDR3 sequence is CASSTWTGEGGTGELFF. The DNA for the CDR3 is TGTGCCAGCAGCACCTGGACGGGAGAGGGTGGCACCGGGGAGCTGTTTTTT.